These 30 T cell receptor beta chains came from one sample sequenced in a study of shared clonotypes between healthy human individuals. Using immunoSEQ multiplex PCR, the repertoire was profiled, and TCRdb retains in-frame clones only, with some absent. The table includes some 630,000 clones, about two thirds detected once. Material for sequencing was memory CD4+ T cells sorted from blood. Subset described: CD45RA-negative fraction. These receptor sequences come from a woman aged 30 to 39 in good health.

The chain recombines TRBV7-9 with TRBJ2-1; 8 bases agree with TRBD2. Germline CDR1 and CDR2: SEHNR and FQNEAQ (reference sequence). Losses at the gene ends were 5 bases for V and 14 bases for J; bases not matched to a gene: 17. The CDR3 runs 15 residues. The CDR3 region has the DNA TGTGCCAGCAGCCCGGGGGGGCGGAAGGCCTCTAGGGAGTTCTTC. This encodes CASSPGGRKASREFF.

The sample holds one count of this clone. The chain employs TRBV27 and TRBJ2-2; D not certain. The CDR3 sequence is 15 residues long. Per the germline V gene, CDR1 is MNHEY and CDR2 is SMNVEV (reference sequence). V was trimmed by 5 bases and J by 1 base, leaving 11 bases between them. The CDR3 spells CASSPETGNTGELFF. CDR3 bases: TGTGCCAGCAGTCCCGAAACCGGGAACACCGGGGAGCTGTTTTTT.

This clone turned up a few times. This chain connects TRBV7-2 to TRBJ2-7; weak D call: TRBD2 (5 bases). This CDR3 contains 13 residues. CDR1 SGHTA and CDR2 FQGNSA come from the germline V gene. V lost 5 bases and J lost 3, with 11 bases in between. The CDR3 is CASSRGSNYEQYF. The CDR3 DNA sequence: TGTGCCAGCAGCCGGGGATCGAACTACGAGCAGTACTTC.

The CDR3 is CASTHGGRARQETQYF. The CDR3 DNA sequence: TGTGCCAGTACCCACGGCGGGAGGGCCCGTCAAGAGACCCAGTACTTC. The chain joins TRBV19 to TRBJ2-5; 9 bases map to TRBD2. Trimming cost V 7 bases and J 2 bases; bases outside gene matches: 11. This CDR3 spans 16 amino acids. In germline, CDR1 is LNHDA, CDR2 SQIVND (reference sequence).

This chain connects TRBV19 to TRBJ2-1; TRBD1 matches 10 bases. Germline V gene sequence: CDR1 LNHDA, CDR2 SQIVND (reference sequence). This CDR3 region has 15 residues. V dropped 9 bases and J dropped 0; count of bases not matched to a gene: 5. The CDR3 bases are TGTGCCAGCCGGCGGACAGGGGGCTCCTACAATGAGCAGTTCTTC. This translates into CASRRTGGSYNEQFF.

This clone was picked up one time. The chain recombines TRBV2 with TRBJ1-4; D is undetermined. The CDR3 runs 13 residues. Germline loops: CDR1 SNHLY, CDR2 FYNNEI. Trimming stripped 4 bases from V and 8 bases from J, with 11 bases between. The CDR3 coding sequence is TGTGCCAGCAGTGGCGTGCCGGGGGAAAAACTGTTTTTT. The encoded protein is CASSGVPGEKLFF.

The V gene is TRBV29-1, the J gene TRBJ2-5; D not certain. Trimming stripped 7 bases from V and 7 bases from J, with 16 bases between. The CDR3 is 12 amino acids. Germline V gene lookup returns CDR1 SQVTM and CDR2 ANQGSEA. CDR3 nucleotides: TGCAGCGGGGCGTGGTCGCTTGGGACCCAGTACTTC. Amino acid sequence: CSGAWSLGTQYF.

The chain combines TRBV27 with TRBJ1-2; 11 bases line up with TRBD1. Trimming removed 1 base from V and 4 bases from J; junction bases left unmatched: 2. Looked up from germline, CDR1 is MNHEY and CDR2 is SMNVEV (reference sequence). This CDR3 is built from 15 residues. CDR3 sequence reads: CASSLLGQGAYGYTF. CDR3 nucleotide sequence: TGTGCCAGCAGTTTATTAGGACAGGGGGCCTATGGCTACACCTTC.

The rearrangement links TRBV2 to TRBJ2-5; 12 bases match TRBD2. The V segment lost 4 bases and the J segment 0 bases; nucleotides outside the gene matches: 6. Germline values: CDR1 SNHLY, CDR2 FYNNEI. This CDR3 is 17 amino acids long. The CDR3 sequence: CASSGTSGARYQETQYF. The CDR3, as DNA: TGTGCCAGCAGTGGGACTAGCGGGGCGAGGTACCAAGAGACCCAGTACTTC.

The gene calls are TRBV10-3 and TRBJ2-7; a possible D gene is TRBD2 (6 bases). Germline CDR1 is ENHRY and CDR2 is SYGVKD. The CDR3 covers 13 residues. The CDR3 bases are TGTTCACACGCCGGGGGAAAGTATCACGAGCAGTACTTC. It codes for CSHAGGKYHEQYF.

This clone has only one observation. The rearrangement links TRBV19 to TRBJ2-6; the D gene is possibly TRBD2 (5 bases). Looked up from germline, CDR1 is LNHDA and CDR2 is SQIVND (reference sequence). The V end was cut by 9 bases, the J end by 1 base, with 13 bases between. The CDR3 sequence is 15 residues long. The CDR3 DNA follows: TGTGCCAGCCGCTCTGGCGGGTCTGGGGCCAACGTCCTGACTTTC. Residues: CASRSGGSGANVLTF.

The rearrangement joins TRBV27 to TRBJ2-3, with 9 nucleotides matching TRBD2. From germline, CDR1 is MNHEY and CDR2 SMNVEV (reference sequence). V shed 4 bases and J 5 bases; nucleotides not matched to a gene: 4. The CDR3 extends over 14 amino acids. The CDR3, as DNA: TGTGCCAGCAGTTCTAGCGGGGTAGGAGATACGCAGTATTTT. Protein sequence: CASSSSGVGDTQYF.

V gene TRBV7-2 combines with J gene TRBJ1-5, with a possible D match to TRBD1 (6 bases). Trimming took 1 base from V and 8 from J, leaving 15 bases between them. CDR1 and CDR2 (germline): SGHTA, FQGNSA. This CDR3 is built from 15 residues. The CDR3 loop is CASSLGGRGGEPQHF. The CDR3 bases are TGTGCCAGCAGCTTAGGGGGCAGGGGAGGGGAGCCCCAGCATTTT.

This clone showed up just a few times. This same CDR3 is encoded by further DNA sequences in the sample. J is TRBJ1-2 and V is TRBV6-5, with 7 positions matching TRBD1. Trimming removed 0 bases from V and 2 bases from J; junction bases left unmatched: 3. The CDR3 is 15 amino acids. Germline CDR1 reads MNHEY; CDR2 reads SVGAGI. In nucleotides, the CDR3 is TGTGCCAGCAGTTACTCTCCGGGACAGAACTATGGCTACACCTTC. Translating it yields CASSYSPGQNYGYTF.

J is TRBJ1-1 and V is TRBV29-1; D call uncertain. Trimming cost V 4 bases and J 5 bases, with 17 bases left between them. CDR1 is SQVTM, CDR2 ANQGSEA, per germline. The CDR3 covers 14 residues. CDR3 DNA: TGCAGCGTTGCGTCGGAGGTTCTGAGGACTGAAGCTTTCTTT. It yields the protein CSVASEVLRTEAFF. The full variable domain, its missing parts supplied by reference TRBV29-1 and TRBJ1-1, is SAVISQKPSRDICQRGTSLTIQCQVDSQVTMMFWYRQQPGQSLTLIATANQGSEATYESGFVIDKFPISRPNLTFSTLTVSNMSPEDSSIYLCSVASEVLRTEAFFGQGTRLTVV.

Only one count was recorded for this clone. The V gene is TRBV14, the J gene TRBJ2-5; D may be TRBD2 (5 bases). The J call is uncertain, as TRBJ2-7 better fits the DNA end. The germline V gene has CDR1 SGHDN and CDR2 FVKESK. The length of the CDR3 is 15 residues. DNA for the CDR3: TGTGCCAGCAGTCCGGTGTGGAGGAGTAGGGACGAGCAGTACTTC. This gives the protein CASSPVWRSRDEQYF.

A remark on this clone: One junction end does not reproduce the germline sequence, and a read error may be involved. The chain couples TRBV11-2 to TRBJ2-3; the D is unclear. This CDR3 spans 17 amino acids. Germline V gene data show CDR1 as SGHAT and CDR2 as FQNNGV. CDR3 coding DNA: TGTGCCAGCCGCTTAAGGCGTAATAATCCTAGCACAGATACGCAGTATTTT. It specifies CASRLRRNNPSTDTQYF.

This rearrangement joins TRBV2 to TRBJ2-1, with 10 bases lining up with TRBD2. CDR1 is SNHLY and CDR2 is FYNNEI in the germline V gene. This CDR3 has 15 amino acids. J was trimmed by 8 bases and V by 7 bases; bases with no gene match: 11. The CDR3 is CASTALAGERDEQFF. The DNA for the CDR3 is TGTGCCAGCACGGCCCTAGCGGGAGAGAGGGATGAGCAGTTCTTC.

The J gene is TRBJ1-1, the V gene TRBV6-1, with a tentative D call TRBD1 (5 bases). Trimming took 4 bases from V and 5 from J, leaving 11 bases between them. Germline values: CDR1 MNHNS, CDR2 SASEGT. CDR3 length equals 13 residues. The CDR3 reads CASSGRGWTEAFF. The DNA for the CDR3 is TGTGCCAGCAGTGGACGGGGGTGGACTGAAGCTTTCTTT.

The DNA of the CDR3 is TGTGCCAGCAGCTTCGGACAGCAAAACACTGAAGCTTTCTTT. This sequence encodes CASSFGQQNTEAFF. The chain uses TRBV5-4 and TRBJ1-1, with TRBD1 as a possible D gene (6 bases). CDR3 length: 14 residues. From germline, CDR1 is SGHNT and CDR2 YYREEE (reference sequence). V was cut by 2 bases and J by 2 bases, with 10 bases left in between.

This chain connects TRBV28 to TRBJ2-5; D is possibly TRBD1 or TRBD2 (5 bases each). CDR1 is MDHEN, CDR2 SYDVKM, per germline. Trimming removed 4 bases from V and 5 bases from J, with 14 bases in between. CDR3 length equals 14 residues. The DNA of the CDR3 is TGTGCCAGCAGTTCGTCGGGGACGGCGGAGACCCAGTACTTC. This codes for CASSSSGTAETQYF.

The chain employs TRBV28 and TRBJ2-5; D is ambiguous. V was trimmed by 8 bases and J by 2 bases, leaving 12 bases between them. The CDR3 has 13 amino acids. The germline V gene has CDR1 MDHEN and CDR2 SYDVKM. For the CDR3, the DNA is TGTGCCAGCCGGAAGGGTGGGCAAGAGACCCAGTACTTC. Amino acids: CASRKGGQETQYF.

The chain recombines TRBV11-2 with TRBJ2-7, with 8 bases matching TRBD1. Germline CDR1 reads SGHAT; CDR2 reads FQNNGV. This CDR3 is built from 15 residues. The V segment lost 5 bases and the J segment 3 bases; nucleotides outside the gene matches: 9. This CDR3 is CASSTRQGILYEQYF. CDR3 nucleotide sequence: TGTGCCAGCAGCACCCGACAGGGGATTCTCTACGAGCAGTACTTC.

V gene TRBV28 combines with J gene TRBJ1-2; D is uncertain. The V gene's germline CDR1 is MDHEN and CDR2 SYDVKM. CDR3 length equals 14 residues. Trimming shortened V by 7 bases and J by 8 bases, and 20 bases separated the two germline ends. In nucleotides, the CDR3 is TGTGCCAGCACTTCCACCGGCCCGAGTGACGGCTACACCTTC. It translates to CASTSTGPSDGYTF.

The chain combines TRBV5-4 with TRBJ2-3, with 8 bases fitting TRBD2. The CDR3 runs 15 residues. V trimming: 4 bases; J trimming: 2 bases; junction bases outside the gene matches: 6. Germline lookup yields CDR1 SGHNT and CDR2 YYREEE (reference sequence). The CDR3 sequence is CASSTGGRFTDTQYF. The CDR3 nucleotides are TGTGCCAGCAGCACCGGCGGGAGGTTCACAGATACGCAGTATTTT.

The chain links TRBV5-1 to TRBJ1-5; D gene unclear. The germline gives CDR1 SGHRS, CDR2 YFSETQ. The CDR3 extends over 14 amino acids. V lost 4 bases and J lost 3, with 11 bases in between. The CDR3 sequence is CASSPGTLNQPQHF. Here the CDR3 DNA reads TGCGCCAGCAGCCCCGGAACCCTCAATCAGCCCCAGCATTTT.

The CDR3 DNA sequence: TGTGCCAGCAGTGAAACCCTTGACAGGGAACAAGAGACCCAGTACTTC. This codes for CASSETLDREQETQYF. This chain links TRBV2 with TRBJ2-5; 7 bases match TRBD1. With 2 bases clipped from V and 2 bases from J, the junction kept 8 bases outside the gene matches. Germline V gene sequence: CDR1 SNHLY, CDR2 FYNNEI. This CDR3 has 16 residues.

The V gene is TRBV6-5, the J gene TRBJ2-7; 7 bases align to TRBD1. The CDR3 sequence is 14 residues long. Trimming cost V 6 bases and J 0 bases; bases outside gene matches: 5. From germline, CDR1 is MNHEY and CDR2 SVGAGI. This CDR3 reads CASRLGTVSYEQYF. CDR3 nucleotide sequence: TGTGCCAGCAGGTTGGGGACAGTCTCCTACGAGCAGTACTTC.

The CDR3 region has the DNA TGTGCCAGCATACTGGACAGGGAATTTGAAGCTTTCTTT. As protein: CASILDREFEAFF. The chain recombines TRBV2 with TRBJ1-1; 8 bases are a match to TRBD1. Trimming took 7 bases from V and 7 from J; bases not matched to a gene: 8. Per the germline V gene, CDR1 is SNHLY and CDR2 is FYNNEI. The CDR3 spans 13 residues.

This rearrangement joins TRBV19 to TRBJ1-2, with TRBD1 matching over 9 bases. Trimming removed 7 bases from V and 7 bases from J; junction bases left unmatched: 16. Germline loops: CDR1 LNHDA, CDR2 SQIVND (reference sequence). This CDR3 is 16 amino acids long. This chain's CDR3 is CASTIRRGDRASGYTF. The CDR3 region has the DNA TGTGCCAGTACCATTAGGCGGGGGGACAGGGCAAGTGGCTACACCTTC.